This TCR beta chain was sequenced for a study of blood T cells in healthy people across ages. The CDR3 extends over 16 amino acids. V lost 3 bases and J lost 3, with 17 bases in between. Germline CDR1 reads ENHRY; CDR2 reads SYGVKD. Next came a second PCR, run for about 6 to 12 cycles, which used a sample-barcoded 5' primer along with a J-beta primer mix. Through a template-switch adaptor with 12 random nucleotides, each cDNA molecule received a tag. All samples gave at least 2.5 million CDR3-containing paired-end reads. A single record per CDR3 protein comes from TCRdb applying MiXCR to the 5' RACE reads. The repertoire holds hundreds of thousands of distinct CDR3 sequences, with 25% to 30% as singletons. The study's findings and limits: It was found that TCR beta diversity correlated strongly with the percentage of naive T cells.

The sample holds a few counts of this clonotype. Its target is unknown. Another study also made use of these data, one on T cells of mothers and their children.

Input material: blood. The sequence was obtained from a boy between 5 and 17 years old in good health. This chain links TRBV10-3 with TRBJ2-5, with D maybe TRBD1 (6 bases). CDR3 region: CAISDAGEVLKETQYF. CDR3 sequence (DNA): TGTGCCATCAGTGACGCAGGGGAAGTTCTTAAAGAGACCCAGTACTTC.